Below, one T cell receptor beta chain is given with its context. What this receptor recognizes is not known. Base qualities are not provided; no much larger clone lies one nucleotide away. The sample's treatment or condition label, decoded: live attenuated yellow fever vaccine strain. Two biological replicates of bulk PBMCs were collected at each blood-draw timepoint. PBMCs were isolated from peripheral blood using a standard Ficoll-Paque protocol. TriZol was used to extract RNA from bulk PBMCs, from CD4 and CD8 fractions, and from dextramer-positive and dextramer-negative fractions. This record comes from a study of T cells after yellow fever vaccination (dated by TCRdb to about 2019). Background for the entire study: The SMART-Seq v4 Ultra Low Input RNA kit was used to prepare libraries from fractions with low cell numbers. To track T-cell clones before and after primary and booster YFV17D yellow fever vaccination, bulk TCR alpha and beta repertoires were sequenced longitudinally. Two healthy male donors, one aged 18 to 29 and one aged 30 to 40 years, made up the cohort. Blood was drawn at multiple timepoints before and after primary and secondary immunization, with bulk PBMC replicates and cell subsets isolated.

Broad study findings and their caveats: The secondary T-cell response was found to be weaker but faster than the primary response, with a peak reached on day 5 rather than on day 15. Because only a couple of donors were included in the study, the extent to which the findings can be generalized is limited. Most clones expanded after primary vaccination were re-detected after the booster (almost 98% of CD4 and roughly 87% of CD8), suggesting broad memory maintenance. A small share of clonotypes was detected in both CD4 and CD8 compartments, with the overlap likely arising from convergent recombination. Because abundant contaminating clonotypes from the bulk population could be contained in FACS-sorted repertoires, computational filtering was required.

In the germline V gene, CDR1 corresponds to ENHRY and CDR2 to SYGVKD. Between the V and J ends, shortened by 0 bases and 1 base respectively, the junction contains 12 bases. The CDR3 spans 16 residues, from the cysteine through the phenylalanine. The CDR3 DNA has 48 bases and is translated from base 1. Synthesis of TCR cDNA relied on 5'RACE template switching, a step that introduced a universal primer site along with unique molecular identifiers. cDNA synthesis was primed from both the TCR alpha and TCR beta constant segments. Library amplification involved two PCR steps, and the second step added sample barcodes and sequencing adapters. Sequencing of the libraries was done on either Illumina HiSeq 2500 (2x100 bp) or NovaSeq (2x150 bp). The paper's data handling went like this. Reads were demultiplexed and collapsed into UMI consensus sequences with MIGEC, and V(D)J alignment was performed with MiXCR. Vaccine-responding clonotypes were defined with edgeR using replicate PBMC samples, requiring FDR below 0.01 and a log2 fold change above 5 up to day 15. Each bulk clonotype was labeled CD4 or CD8 based on which sequenced repertoire, CD4 or CD8, contained the clonotype at higher abundance. TCRdb trimmed the raw reads at Q25, called clones with MiXCR and kept productive beta chains. For every CDR3 protein sequence, its rows merge into one entry that carries the most common genes and DNA. These V and J calls derive from TCRdb rather than the authors' analysis. The sample profile shows a few hundred thousand distinct CDR3 sequences; around a sixth of them were found once. In total, the top ten clones hold 15% to 20% of the sample.

The origin of this receptor is a man aged 18 to 30 who received the YFV17D yellow fever vaccine. This chain joins TRBV10-3 to TRBJ1-1; TRBD1 could be the D gene, as 6 bases match. The source was PBMCs, collected 4 to 6 days after the first yellow fever vaccination. The DNA sequence is as follows: TGTGCCATCAGTGAGTCGACGGTAGGGGGGAACACTGAAGCTTTCTTT. It encodes CAISESTVGGNTEAFF.